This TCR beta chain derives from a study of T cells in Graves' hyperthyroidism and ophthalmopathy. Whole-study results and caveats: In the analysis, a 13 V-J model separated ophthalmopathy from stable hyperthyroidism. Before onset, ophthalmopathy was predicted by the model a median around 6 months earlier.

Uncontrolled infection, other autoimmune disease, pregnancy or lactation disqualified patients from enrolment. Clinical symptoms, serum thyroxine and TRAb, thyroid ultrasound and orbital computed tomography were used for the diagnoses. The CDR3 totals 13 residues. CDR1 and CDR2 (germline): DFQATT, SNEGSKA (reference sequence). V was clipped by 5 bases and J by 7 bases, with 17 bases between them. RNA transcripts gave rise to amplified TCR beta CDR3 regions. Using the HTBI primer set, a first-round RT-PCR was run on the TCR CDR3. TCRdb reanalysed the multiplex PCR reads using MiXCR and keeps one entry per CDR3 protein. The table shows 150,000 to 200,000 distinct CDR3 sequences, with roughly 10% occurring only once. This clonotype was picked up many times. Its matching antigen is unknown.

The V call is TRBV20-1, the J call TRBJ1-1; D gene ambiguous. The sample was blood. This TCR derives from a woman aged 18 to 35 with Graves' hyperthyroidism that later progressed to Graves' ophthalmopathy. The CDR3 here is CSADTTEIIEAFF. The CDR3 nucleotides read TGCAGTGCTGACACCACAGAAATTATTGAAGCTTTCTTT.